The present T cell receptor beta chain was sequenced within a study of neurological immune-mediated disorders. The study's findings and limits: It was HTLV-1-associated myelopathy that showed the most TCR clonal expansion, while multiple sclerosis showed the least, falling below healthy controls.

A 10-nucleotide random UMI tagged transcripts in template-switch 5'RACE cDNA synthesis. The yield of each sequencing run was over 160 million TCR-beta sequences from 15-18 subjects. A single record per CDR3 protein comes from TCRdb applying MiXCR to the 5' RACE reads. The sample shows tens of thousands of distinct CDR3 sequences, approximately 15% of them seen only once. Time point in this sample: longitudinal time-point 1 (baseline). The unsorted libraries were made from 2 million PBMCs kept at -80 C. This clonotype was seen ten or more times. Its specificity is not known. CDR1 is LGHDT and CDR2 is YNNKEL in the germline V gene (reference sequence). The CDR3 totals 14 residues. V was cut by 5 bases and J by 5 bases, with 12 bases left in between.

The rearrangement uses TRBV3-1 and TRBJ2-2, with D perhaps matching TRBD2 (7 bases). The sequenced sample consisted of PBMCs. This clonotype was sampled from a female donor with HTLV-1-associated myelopathy (HAM/TSP). DNA of the CDR3: TGTGCCAGCAGCGAGGGGAGGGGGACCGGGGAGCTGTTTTTT. Its protein product is CASSEGRGTGELFF.